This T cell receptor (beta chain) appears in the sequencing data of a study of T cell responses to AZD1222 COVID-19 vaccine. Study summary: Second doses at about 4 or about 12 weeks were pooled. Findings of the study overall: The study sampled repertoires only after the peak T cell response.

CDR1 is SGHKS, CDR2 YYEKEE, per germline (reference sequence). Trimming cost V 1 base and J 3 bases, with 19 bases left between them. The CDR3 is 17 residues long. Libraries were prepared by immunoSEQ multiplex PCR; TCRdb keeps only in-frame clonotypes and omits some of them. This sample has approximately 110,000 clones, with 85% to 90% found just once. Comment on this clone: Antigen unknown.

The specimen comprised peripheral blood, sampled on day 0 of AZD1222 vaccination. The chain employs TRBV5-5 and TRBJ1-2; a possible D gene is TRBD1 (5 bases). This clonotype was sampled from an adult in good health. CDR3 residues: CASSLLTYYGADYGYTF. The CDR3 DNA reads TGTGCCAGCAGCTTGCTTACCTATTACGGGGCGGACTATGGCTACACCTTC.